This passage covers 20 T cell receptor beta chains from one sample sequenced in a study of T cells after yellow fever vaccination. Each CDR3 protein is one row after TCRdb ran MiXCR on the 5' RACE reads. Among over 300,000 distinct CDR3 sequences listed, 4.1% were seen once. This sample comprised PBMCs, obtained 5 days after the yellow fever booster vaccination. These receptor sequences come from a man aged 18 to 30 who received the YFV17D yellow fever vaccine.

The rearrangement uses TRBV6-2 or TRBV6-3 and TRBJ2-3, with 13 bases lining up with TRBD2. CDR1 and CDR2 from the germline V gene are MNHEY and SVGEGT. V dropped 6 bases and J dropped 2; count of bases not matched to a gene: 5. The CDR3 has 16 amino acids. The CDR3 region is CASSSGLAGFTDTQYF. CDR3 nucleotides: TGTGCCAGCAGCTCGGGACTAGCGGGGTTCACAGATACGCAGTATTTT.

The chain couples TRBV25-1 to TRBJ1-2; 8 bases map to TRBD1. Germline CDR1 reads MGHDK; CDR2 reads SYGVNS. The CDR3 runs 17 residues. Unmatched junction bases numbered 13, after V lost 0 bases and J lost 7 bases. The CDR3 DNA is TGTGCCAGCAGTGAATACAAGACGGACAGGGACAAGTTTGGCTACACCTTC. It translates to CASSEYKTDRDKFGYTF.

The table lists this clonotype with many counts. The chain links TRBV4-1 to TRBJ2-7, with D uncertain. The length of the CDR3 is 18 residues. The V end lost 3 bases, the J end lost 3 bases, and 24 bases lay between the germline ends. Germline V gene lookup returns CDR1 MGHRA and CDR2 YSYEKL. CDR3 nucleotide sequence: TGCGCCAGCAGCCACCATCCCGGTCGCTCGAGGAAAGACTACGAGCAGTACGTC. Encoded protein: CASSHHPGRSRKDYEQYV.

This clonotype has at least ten counts. This sequence joins TRBV7-9 and TRBJ1-2; D is undetermined. The ends were cut back, 5 bases at V and 4 bases at J, with 14 bases in the middle. This CDR3 has 14 amino acids. Germline V lookup: CDR1 SEHNR, CDR2 FQNEAQ (reference sequence). CDR3 sequence reads: CASSRPDQSYGYTF. CDR3 bases: TGTGCCAGCAGCCGGCCGGACCAGTCCTATGGCTACACCTTC.

The rearrangement uses TRBV20-1 and TRBJ1-2; D gene ambiguous. CDR1 DFQATT and CDR2 SNEGSKA come from the germline V gene (reference sequence). This CDR3 comprises 10 residues. V was pared by 4 bases and J by 3 bases, with 3 bases between. CDR3 protein: CSATDYGYTF. CDR3 nucleotides: TGCAGTGCTACGGACTATGGCTACACCTTC.

This clonotype was counted at least ten times. The chain has TRBV7-2 and TRBJ1-2; 7 bases match TRBD1. From germline, CDR1 is SGHTA and CDR2 FQGNSA. The CDR3 runs 13 residues. J lost 4 bases, V lost 6 bases, and 5 bases had no gene match. The CDR3 here is CASRTRDSYGYTF. The CDR3 nucleotides are TGTGCCAGCAGGACACGGGACAGCTATGGCTACACCTTC.

The table lists this clonotype with a few counts. The rearrangement uses TRBV6-5 and TRBJ1-1, with D tentatively TRBD1 (5 bases). The CDR3 is made up of 14 amino acids. V lost 2 bases to trimming and J lost 5 bases, with 12 bases between them. Per the germline V gene, CDR1 is MNHEY and CDR2 is SVGAGI. Written as DNA, the CDR3 is TGTGCCAGCAGTTACGTGGGGGGAAAGACTGAAGCTTTCTTT. Amino acids: CASSYVGGKTEAFF.

The chain recombines TRBV7-6 with TRBJ2-6; D ambiguous. V gave up 4 bases and J gave up 0 bases, with 10 bases separating them. This CDR3 region has 16 residues. The V gene's germline CDR1 is SGHVS and CDR2 FNYEAQ. Written as DNA, the CDR3 is TGTGCCAGCAGCTCAAGGGCGAACTCTGGGGCCAACGTCCTGACTTTC. Translation gives CASSSRANSGANVLTF.

The chain links TRBV18 to TRBJ1-4; possibly TRBD1 for D (5 bases). Germline CDR1 is KGHSH and CDR2 is LQKENI. V was pared by 3 bases and J by 0 bases, with 11 bases between. The CDR3 contains 16 residues. CDR3 residues: CASSPGTVATNEKLFF. In nucleotides, the CDR3 is TGTGCCAGCTCACCGGGGACGGTTGCAACTAATGAAAAACTGTTTTTT.

There are many counts of this clonotype. V and J are TRBV12-3 or TRBV12-4 and TRBJ1-2; D uncertain. Trimming removed 5 bases from V and 6 bases from J, with 16 bases in between. The CDR3 is 14 residues long. The CDR3: CASSLRVGMNGYTF. The CDR3 DNA is TGTGCCAGCAGTCTCCGGGTCGGGATGAATGGCTACACCTTC.

This clonotype was observed many times. CDR3 in DNA: TGTGCCATCAGTGGACAGGGCGGGAACACTGAAGCTTTCTTT. This gives the protein CAISGQGGNTEAFF. The rearrangement uses TRBV10-3 and TRBJ1-1, with 7 bases identical to TRBD1. Trimming removed 4 bases from V and 1 base from J; junction bases left unmatched: 3. CDR1 ENHRY and CDR2 SYGVKD come from the germline V gene. The CDR3 sequence is 14 residues long.

This clonotype appeared a few times. The chain has TRBV28 and TRBJ2-3, with 8 bases fitting TRBD2. The length of the CDR3 is 14 residues. Germline V CDR1 and CDR2: MDHEN, SYDVKM. The V segment lost 10 bases and the J segment 2 bases; nucleotides outside the gene matches: 8. The CDR3 spells CATYSGATTDTQYF. The CDR3 DNA sequence: TGTGCCACTTATAGCGGGGCGACCACAGATACGCAGTATTTT.

V is TRBV5-6 and J is TRBJ1-5, with D maybe TRBD1 (5 bases). The CDR3 runs to 17 residues. Deletions cut 5 bases from V and 3 bases from J, with 21 bases between. Germline V lookup: CDR1 SGHDT, CDR2 YYEEEE. Written as DNA, the CDR3 is TGTGCCAGCAGTATTGATGGCAGGGACTTATTCAATCAGCCCCAGCATTTT. Translated: CASSIDGRDLFNQPQHF.

This clonotype was found many times. The J gene is TRBJ2-5, the V gene TRBV5-1; D not resolved. With 0 bases removed from V and 1 base from J, the gap between germline ends came to 10 bases. This CDR3 region has 15 residues. Germline CDR1 is SGHRS and CDR2 is YFSETQ. In DNA form, the CDR3 reads TGCGCCAGCAGCTTGGTCGCGGTGACCCAAGAGACCCAGTACTTC. Protein: CASSLVAVTQETQYF.

The chain's CDR3 is CASSSGAPEQYF. The DNA for the CDR3 is TGTGCCAGCAGCTCCGGCGCCCCAGAGCAGTACTTC. The V and J genes are TRBV7-9 and TRBJ2-7; D remains ambiguous. Per germline, CDR1 SEHNR and CDR2 FQNEAQ (reference sequence). This CDR3 contains 12 residues. V was trimmed by 4 bases and J by 7 bases, leaving 11 bases between them.

This clonotype showed up many times. The V and J genes are TRBV7-2 and TRBJ2-5; no clear D gene. There are 15 residues in the CDR3. The germline V gene has CDR1 SGHTA and CDR2 FQGNSA. Trimming shortened V by 2 bases and J by 3 bases, and 13 bases separated the two germline ends. The CDR3 DNA sequence: TGTGCCAGCAGCTTAAATCGCAGGCCTAAAGAGACCCAGTACTTC. Protein product: CASSLNRRPKETQYF. The full variable domain, in which reference TRBV7-2 and TRBJ2-5 provide the parts outside the CDR3, is GAGVSQSPSNKVTEKGKDVELRCDPISGHTALYWYRQSLGQGLEFLIYFQGNSAPDKSGLPSDRFSAERTGGSVSTLTIQRTQQEDSAVYLCASSLNRRPKETQYFGPGTRLLVL.

This clonotype appeared a few times. The gene calls are TRBV5-6 and TRBJ2-7, with 10 bases aligning to TRBD2. Germline V gene sequence: CDR1 SGHDT, CDR2 YYEEEE. The CDR3 runs 15 residues. Losses at the gene ends were 4 bases for V and 0 bases for J; bases not matched to a gene: 4. CDR3 region: CASSPLAGSSYEQYF. The CDR3 nucleotides read TGTGCCAGCAGCCCACTAGCGGGGAGCTCCTACGAGCAGTACTTC.

The chain recombines TRBV5-1 with TRBJ2-1; D is possibly TRBD1 (6 bases). This CDR3 is 15 amino acids long. Trimming took 0 bases from V and 5 from J, leaving 12 bases between them. Germline V gene sequence: CDR1 SGHRS, CDR2 YFSETQ. This CDR3 reads CASSLEAGAHNEQFF. CDR3 bases: TGCGCCAGCAGCTTGGAGGCAGGGGCTCACAATGAGCAGTTCTTC.

This clonotype was counted ten times or more. V is TRBV13 and J is TRBJ1-1, with D tentatively TRBD1 (5 bases). The CDR3 is 15 residues long. CDR1 is PRHDT, CDR2 FYEKMQ, per germline (reference sequence). V lost 1 base to trimming and J lost 1 base, with 10 bases between them. This CDR3 is CASSLAQGANTEAFF. DNA of the CDR3: TGTGCCAGCAGCTTAGCGCAGGGCGCGAACACTGAAGCTTTCTTT.

This sequence joins TRBV9 and TRBJ2-3, with D possibly TRBD1 on 7 matching bases. CDR3 length equals 16 residues. V lost 7 bases and J lost 14, with 32 bases in between. The germline gives CDR1 SGDLS, CDR2 YYNGEE. The DNA for the CDR3 is TGTGCCAGCGGAGGGGGCGGTTTGTCCACACCGGGACAGTTGTATTTT. It encodes CASGGGGLSTPGQLYF.